This TCR beta chain was profiled in a study of shared clonotypes between healthy human individuals. Study in general: Per-donor plates numbered three CD4 naive, three CD4 memory, two CD8 naive and one CD8 memory.

Sequenced by immunoSEQ multiplex PCR; TCRdb stores in-frame clones only, minus some. The table records about a million clones, around 74% of them present only once. The CDR3 is 13 amino acids. Germline assignment: CDR1 SGHRS and CDR2 YFSETQ. Deletions cut 6 bases from V and 10 bases from J, with 19 bases between. The sequenced material came from memory CD4+ T cells sorted from blood. As for subset: CD45RA-negative fraction. This chain uses TRBV5-1 with TRBJ1-2, with a possible D match to TRBD1 (5 bases). The receptor was derived from a man aged 18 to 29 in good health. In DNA, the CDR3 is TGCGCCAGCACTCCCGGGACTGAGAGACACTACACCTTC. As protein: CASTPGTERHYTF. The complete variable domain, with remaining parts taken from reference TRBV5-1 and TRBJ1-2, reads KAGVTQTPRYLIKTRGQQVTLSCSPISGHRSVSWYQQTPGQGLQFLFEYFSETQRNKGNFPGRFSGRQFSNSRSEMNVSTLELGDSALYLCASTPGTERHYTFGSGTRLTVV.